This passage covers 30 T cell receptor beta chains from one sample sequenced in a study of tumor-infiltrating lymphocytes in primary liver carcinoma. From around 20-30 mg of unsorted bulk tissue, DNA and RNA were co-extracted together. Using a constant-region primer together with ProtoScript II reverse transcriptase, TCR beta cDNA was made from about 500 ng of total RNA. Slightly modified ARM-PCR served as the procedure for the TCR beta libraries. These libraries came from three rounds of nested multiplex PCR. A C-beta reverse primer and TRBV1-TRBV30 forward primers served in each of the first two PCR rounds, at 10 cycles apiece. Via MiXCR, TCRdb re-called the multiplex PCR reads, giving one row per CDR3 protein. The top ten clones hold about 40% of a sample with about 64,000 distinct CDR3 sequences, around 69% of them seen once. Sequencing used liver tumor tissue from sampling region 4. Indicated subset: tumor region T4, right-lateral pole. The receptors shown here come from a man in his forties with primary liver carcinoma and hepatitis B virus infection.

The V call is TRBV30, the J call TRBJ2-6; maybe TRBD1 (5 bases). V gave up 1 base and J gave up 15 bases, with 25 bases separating them. CDR1 is GTSNPN and CDR2 is SVGIG in the germline V gene (reference sequence). The CDR3 covers 16 residues. CDR3 sequence (DNA): TGTGCCTGGAGTGCACCGCCGATCTCTGGGGCCAACCCCCTGACTTTC. Translated, it gives CAWSAPPISGANPLTF. The full variable domain, rest sourced from reference TRBV30 and TRBJ2-6, is SQTIHQWPATLVQPVGSPLSLECTVEGTSNPNLYWYRQAAGRGLQLLFYSVGIGQISSEVPQNLSASRPQDRQFILSSKKLLLSDSGFYLCAWSAPPISGANPLTFGAGSRLTVL.

Remarks on this clonotype: Germline is not matched at one junction end, which may reflect a read error. The V call is TRBV29-1, the J call TRBJ2-3; 11 bases are a match to TRBD2. This CDR3 region has 15 residues. Per germline, CDR1 SQVTM and CDR2 ANQGSEA. The chain's CDR3 is CRVYGTSGFTGTQYF. CDR3 DNA sequence: TGCAGAGTTTACGGGACTAGCGGATTCACAGGTACGCAGTATTTT.

As concerns this clonotype: One end of the junction fails to match germline, which may point to a read error. The chain couples TRBV6-1 to TRBJ1-3; possible D gene TRBD1, 6 bases. Germline CDR1 MNHNS, CDR2 SASEGT. The CDR3 spans 16 residues. The CDR3 loop is CASITQGRGRINTIYF. Written as DNA, the CDR3 is TGTGCCAGCATTACCCAGGGGAGGGGGAGGATAAACACCATATATTTC.

Comment on this clonotype: The junction differs from germline at one of its ends, possibly a read error. J is TRBJ2-3 and V is TRBV6-5; D not certain. The CDR3 spans 13 residues. Germline values: CDR1 MNHEY, CDR2 SVGAGI. CDR3 residues: CANSLQSTDTQYF. CDR3 bases: TGCGCCAACAGTCTCCAGAGCACAGATACGCAGTATTTT.

The chain has TRBV5-1 and TRBJ2-5; D call uncertain. Germline lookup yields CDR1 SGHRS and CDR2 YFSETQ. This CDR3 is 11 amino acids long. V gave up 4 bases and J gave up 7 bases, with 8 bases separating them. The chain's CDR3 is CASSDLGTQYF. DNA for the CDR3: TGCGCCAGCAGCGATTTGGGGACCCAGTACTTC.

This clonotype turned up a few times. The CDR3: CASSLSERVLQYF. CDR3 DNA: TGTGCCAGCAGCTTAAGTGAGCGGGTCCTGCAGTACTTC. V is TRBV11-2 and J is TRBJ2-7; D is possibly TRBD2 (6 bases). CDR3 length equals 13 residues. V lost 2 bases, J lost 9 bases, and 14 bases lay in between. The germline CDR1 and CDR2 sequences are SGHAT and FQNNGV.

Turning to this clonotype: The CDR3 ends on some other residue instead of the conserved phenylalanine or tryptophan, so this is likely a read error. The rearrangement links TRBV6-1 to TRBJ2-1, with D unresolved. V was clipped by 7 bases and J by 2 bases, with 18 bases between them. Germline CDR1 is MNHNS and CDR2 is SASEGT. The CDR3 totals 16 residues. CDR3 nucleotide sequence: TGTGCCAGCACCCGTAGGCCCGGGCTTACCTACAATGAGCAGTTCTTA. Its protein is CASTRRPGLTYNEQFL.

Concerning this clonotype: The conserved phenylalanine or tryptophan normally closing the CDR3 is absent here, so this likely arose from a read error. The chain links TRBV29-1 to TRBJ2-7, with 9 bases fitting TRBD2. V shed 4 bases and J 6 bases; nucleotides not matched to a gene: 10. This CDR3 has 14 amino acids. Germline V gives CDR1 SQVTM, CDR2 ANQGSEA. The CDR3 nucleotides read TGCAGCGTTGTTTTAGCGGGAGCATTTTGCGAGCAGTACTTA. This encodes CSVVLAGAFCEQYL.

A word on this clonotype: The CDR3 does not end in the conserved phenylalanine or tryptophan, so this is likely a read error. The DNA is left out, because the CDR3 cannot be placed on it with certainty; the CDR3 is given as TCRdb lists it. J is TRBJ2-7 and V is TRBV10-3; TRBD2 is the table's D call, not checked against the DNA. Counting both end residues, the CDR3 totals 19 amino acids. Germline CDR1 reads ENHRY; CDR2 reads SYGVKD. This CDR3 reads CAITKRSGLAGGLSYEEYL.

In its sample, this clonotype was seen a few times. At one end the junction does not follow the germline gene, possibly because of a read error. This chain links TRBV11-2 with TRBJ2-5; D is unclear. The CDR3 extends over 13 amino acids. Germline lookup yields CDR1 SGHAT and CDR2 FQNNGV. Written as DNA, the CDR3 is TGTGCGAGCAGCTTAGTTCTGGAAGAGGCTCAGTACTTC. Encoded protein: CASSLVLEEAQYF.

The chain is built from TRBV29-1 and TRBJ1-2; D remains unclear. With 7 bases removed from V and 7 bases from J, the gap between germline ends came to 13 bases. The length of the CDR3 is 11 residues. CDR1 SQVTM and CDR2 ANQGSEA come from the germline V gene. This CDR3 reads CSAVGMGGYTF. The CDR3 DNA follows: TGCAGCGCGGTCGGGATGGGTGGCTACACCTTC.

Notes on this clonotype: The junction departs from the called germline gene at one end, perhaps through a read error. The chain uses TRBV5-4 and TRBJ2-1; 10 nucleotides line up with TRBD2. This CDR3 contains 16 residues. Per the germline V gene, CDR1 is SGHNT and CDR2 is YYREEE (reference sequence). The CDR3 DNA is TGTGACAGCGCCATGGCGAGCGGGAGGGGTTACTATGAGCAGTTCTTC. Translated, it gives CDSAMASGRGYYEQFF.

Remarks on this clonotype: The CDR3 does not end in the conserved phenylalanine or tryptophan, so this is likely a read error. The rearrangement uses TRBV10-3 and TRBJ1-1; D unclear. The V end lost 7 bases, the J end lost 0 bases, and 12 bases lay between the germline ends. The CDR3 is 14 amino acids. From germline, CDR1 is ENHRY and CDR2 SYGVKD. CDR3 in DNA: TGTGCCATCATGGGCGGCTCCATGAACACTGAAGCTTTCTCT. Protein sequence: CAIMGGSMNTEAFS.

This clonotype was detected many times. CDR3 region: CASSPSPTSGYEQYF. CDR3 sequence (DNA): TGTGCCAGCAGCCCCTCTCCGACTAGCGGGTACGAGCAGTACTTC. J is TRBJ2-7 and V is TRBV6-5, with 10 bases matching TRBD2. CDR1 is MNHEY, CDR2 SVGAGI, per germline. J was trimmed by 4 bases and V by 6 bases; bases with no gene match: 9. This CDR3 comprises 15 residues.

Concerning this clonotype itself: This could be a read error, since a much larger clone is one nucleotide away. The chain carries TRBV6-2 or TRBV6-3 and TRBJ2-1, with TRBD1 identical over 9 bases. This CDR3 is built from 14 residues. Germline values: CDR1 MNHEY, CDR2 SVGEGT. The V segment lost 7 bases and the J segment 6 bases; nucleotides outside the gene matches: 7. The CDR3 DNA follows: TGTGCCAGCAAAGGGACAGGGAATCCCAATGAGCAGTTCTTC. Its protein product is CASKGTGNPNEQFF.

As to this clonotype: Its ends do not fully match the called genes, so a read error is possible. V and J are TRBV28 and TRBJ2-7; tentatively, D is TRBD2 (7 bases). This CDR3 comprises 14 residues. Germline CDR1 is MDHEN and CDR2 is SYDVKM. The CDR3 here is CASIQTGGSHEQYF. CDR3 sequence (DNA): TGTGCCAGCATCCAGACGGGGGGCTCCCACGAGCAGTACTTC.

Many counts were recorded for this clonotype. The rearrangement links TRBV11-2 to TRBJ1-2, with a tentative D call TRBD1 (5 bases). The length of the CDR3 is 13 residues. V was pared by 9 bases and J by 1 base, with 12 bases between. CDR1 is SGHAT, CDR2 FQNNGV, per germline. The CDR3 region is CASTDSFNYGYTF. The CDR3 nucleotides are TGTGCCAGTACCGACAGCTTTAACTATGGCTACACCTTC.

A note on this clonotype: A junction end diverges from the germline sequence, so it may reflect a read error. The chain joins TRBV14 to TRBJ2-1; 9 positions agree with TRBD1. The CDR3 is 16 amino acids. CDR1 and CDR2 from the germline V gene are SGHDN and FVKESK. The CDR3 protein is CANSRRQGGRLNEQFF. The CDR3 region has the DNA TGTGCCAACAGTCGTCGACAGGGGGGCCGGTTAAATGAGCAATTCTTC.

The genes are TRBV18 and TRBJ2-5; 11 bases map to TRBD2. CDR3 length: 16 residues. Trimming removed 4 bases from V and 10 bases from J; junction bases left unmatched: 14. CDR1 and CDR2 from the germline V gene are KGHSH and LQKENI. The CDR3 here is CASSLRTSGCEKIQYF. DNA for the CDR3: TGTGCCAGCTCACTAAGGACTAGCGGGTGTGAGAAGATCCAGTACTTC.

This clonotype was found many times. The chain employs TRBV4-3 and TRBJ1-2; a weak D match, TRBD1 (6 bases). The CDR3 extends over 16 amino acids. The V gene's germline CDR1 is LGHNA and CDR2 YSLEER. The ends were cut back, 3 bases at V and 2 bases at J, with 16 bases in the middle. CDR3 residues: CASSQAGAGRNYGYTF. The CDR3 DNA reads as TGCGCCAGCAGCCAGGCAGGGGCAGGGAGGAACTATGGCTACACCTTC.

A word on this clonotype: One end of the junction varies from germline; a read error may be responsible. The V call is TRBV14, the J call TRBJ1-1; possibly TRBD1 for D (6 bases). The CDR3 spans 16 residues. From germline, CDR1 is SGHDN and CDR2 FVKESK. In DNA, the CDR3 is TGCACCAGCAGCCAAGTTGGCAGGGGAGGGAACACTGAAGCTTTCTTT. Its translation is CTSSQVGRGGNTEAFF.

This chain joins TRBV6-5 and TRBJ1-1, with 9 bases identical to TRBD1. The CDR3 sequence is 18 residues long. Germline CDR1 MNHEY, CDR2 SVGAGI. V trimming: 10 bases; J trimming: 4 bases; junction bases outside the gene matches: 22. In DNA, the CDR3 is TGTGCCATCAGCCATACTTGGGGACAGGGTGCGTTGGGCACTGAAGCTTTCTTT. Translation: CAISHTWGQGALGTEAFF.

Concerning this clonotype: The CDR3 does not close with the conserved phenylalanine or tryptophan, likely indicating a read error. The chain links TRBV12-3 or TRBV12-4 to TRBJ2-7; 9 bases are shared with TRBD2. CDR3 length equals 15 residues. The CDR3, as DNA: TGTACCAGCAGTCTAGCGGGACCCACCAATTACGAGCAGTACCTT. This codes for CTSSLAGPTNYEQYL.

This clonotype has just one count. One end of the junction does not line up with germline, which may come from a read error. The chain combines TRBV6-6 with TRBJ1-1, with D possibly matching TRBD1 (6 bases). CDR3 length equals 15 residues. CDR1 MNHNY and CDR2 SVGAGI come from the germline V gene (reference sequence). CDR3 amino acids: CTSSYHRVGNTEAFF. In DNA, the CDR3 is TGTACCAGCAGTTACCACAGGGTAGGTAACACTGAAGCTTTCTTT.

This clonotype was picked up many times. The CDR3 DNA reads TGCGCCAGCAGCCCCTCAGCGGGAAGAAACGAGCAGTACTTC. Residues: CASSPSAGRNEQYF. The chain has TRBV5-1 and TRBJ2-7; 7 bases agree with TRBD2. After removal of 4 bases from V and 5 bases from J, the junction contained 9 bases not matched to a gene. CDR1 and CDR2 from the germline V gene are SGHRS and YFSETQ. CDR3 length: 14 residues.

Concerning this clonotype itself: This clone may be a read error of a much larger clone one base away. CDR3 in DNA: TGTGCCAGCAGCTTCCAATGTGTGCCTGGGACTAGCGGGAGTCATGAGCAGTTCTTC. This encodes CASSFQCVPGTSGSHEQFF. The rearrangement joins TRBV11-2 to TRBJ2-1; 14 nucleotides match TRBD2. The germline V gene encodes CDR1 SGHAT and CDR2 FQNNGV. The CDR3 is made up of 19 amino acids. With V trimmed by 3 bases and J by 8 bases, 15 bases remained unmatched.

The chain has TRBV6-1 and TRBJ2-2; a weak D match, TRBD1 (5 bases). The CDR3 loop spans 13 amino acids. The germline V gene encodes CDR1 MNHNS and CDR2 SASEGT. Trimming left V 6 bases short and J 10 bases short, with 15 bases between. Here the CDR3 DNA reads TGTGCCAGCAGCGAAAAAGGGGCCGTGGAGCTGTTTTTT. It translates to CASSEKGAVELFF.

Regarding this clonotype: Compared with germline, one end of the junction differs, possibly owing to a read error. The chain is built from TRBV4-3 and TRBJ2-1, with unresolved D. In germline, CDR1 is LGHNA, CDR2 YSLEER. The CDR3 is made up of 16 amino acids. CDR3 sequence (DNA): TGCGCCAGCAGCCAAGATAGAGTAGACGCATACAATGAGCAGTCCTTC. Translating it yields CASSQDRVDAYNEQSF.

This clonotype occurred once. The final CDR3 position lacks the conserved phenylalanine or tryptophan, pointing to a likely read error. The chain couples TRBV4-2 to TRBJ2-5, with 8 positions matching TRBD2. The junction had 7 bases not matched to a gene; V was cut back by 3 bases and J by 1 base. Germline CDR1 is LGHNA and CDR2 is YNFKEQ. The CDR3 has 16 amino acids. The CDR3: CASSQGLAGTQETQYL. The DNA for the CDR3 is TGTGCCAGCAGCCAGGGATTAGCGGGGACCCAAGAGACCCAGTACTTA.

This rearrangement joins TRBV2 to TRBJ1-6; D is possibly TRBD1 (5 bases). Trimming took off 1 base at V and 8 bases at J, with 6 bases between the two ends. Germline V gives CDR1 SNHLY, CDR2 FYNNEI. This CDR3 spans 13 amino acids. The CDR3 DNA reads TGTGCCAGCAGTGAAGAAGGGGATTCACCCCTCCACTTT. Its protein is CASSEEGDSPLHF.